The clone carrying this TCR beta chain was observed at least ten times. Its antigen is unidentified. The sample is drawn from a study of beta chain features in type 1 diabetes. Overall study results and limits: TCRB CDR3 length was moderately but significantly reduced in all four CD4+ subsets of Type 1 diabetes patients.

The V gene's germline CDR1 is SGHTA and CDR2 FQGNSA. The CDR3 sequence is 15 residues long. V lost 3 bases to trimming and J lost 2 bases; unmatched junction nucleotides: 5. The authors reverse transcribed all of the isolated RNA, so sequencing captured expressed TCRB transcripts. Data came from immunoSEQ multiplex PCR; TCRdb stores just in-frame clones and leaves some out. The sample lists under 150,000 clones, roughly a sixth occurring once. This clonotype was sampled from a man between 18 and 29 years old with type 1 diabetes. The source material was central memory CD4+ T cells from blood. The J gene is TRBJ2-3, the V gene TRBV7-2; 7 bases match TRBD2. CDR3 sequence (DNA): TGTGCCAGCAGCTTCGGACTAGGGGACACAGATACGCAGTATTTT. It translates to CASSFGLGDTDTQYF.